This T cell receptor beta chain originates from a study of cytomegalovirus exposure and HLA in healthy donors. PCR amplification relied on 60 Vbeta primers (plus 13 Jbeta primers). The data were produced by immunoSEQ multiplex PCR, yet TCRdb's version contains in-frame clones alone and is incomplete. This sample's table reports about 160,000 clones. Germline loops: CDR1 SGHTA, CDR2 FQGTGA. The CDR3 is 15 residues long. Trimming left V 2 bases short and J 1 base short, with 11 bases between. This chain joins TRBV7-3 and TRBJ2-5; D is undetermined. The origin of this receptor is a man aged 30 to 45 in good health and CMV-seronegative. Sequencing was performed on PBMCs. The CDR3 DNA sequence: TGTGCCAGCAGCTTAGGAACTAATTCCCAAGAGACCCAGTACTTC. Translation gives CASSLGTNSQETQYF. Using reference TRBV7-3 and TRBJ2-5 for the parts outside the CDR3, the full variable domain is GAGVSQTPSNKVTEKGKYVELRCDPISGHTALYWYRQSLGQGPEFLIYFQGTGAADDSGLPNDRFFAVRPEGSVSTLKIQRTERGDSAVYLCASSLGTNSQETQYFGPGTRLLVL.